This record concerns one T cell receptor beta chain sequence. The data originate from a study of blood T cell repertoires in COVID-19. The table came from immunoSEQ multiplex PCR; TCRdb's copy has only in-frame clones and leaves some out. There are around 250,000 clones in the sample; approximately 85% occur only once, and approximately 2% lies in the top ten. Germline loops: CDR1 SGHVS, CDR2 FQNEAQ. The CDR3 totals 15 residues. With V trimmed by 5 bases and J by 5 bases, 5 bases remained unmatched. Individuals drawn from under 30 US areas were roughly 18 to 100 years old. The chain combines TRBV7-8 with TRBJ1-4, with 10 bases fitting TRBD1. The sequence was collected from a woman in her fifties or sixties who had recovered from COVID-19. Sequenced: PBMCs or T cells enriched from blood (not recorded which). CDR3 region: CASSAGQGRNEKLFF. The CDR3 DNA reads as TGTGCCAGCAGCGCGGGACAGGGGAGGAATGAAAAACTGTTTTTT.